The 17 T cell receptor beta chains presented below share a single source sample, sequenced in a study of shared clonotypes between healthy human individuals (dated by TCRdb to 2018 to 2020). Library method: the immunoSEQ multiplex PCR assay. Imported from immuneACCESS, the table was reduced by TCRdb to in-frame sequences with V and J called. These copies leave out some clones; in studies compared against another copy, an unresolved V gene accounts for under half, and the cause of the remainder is not known. The sample table contains 950,000 to 1,200,000 clones; only one count was recorded for about 80% of them. Approximately 0.95% of the sample comes from the top ten. Sequenced material: memory CD4+ T cells from PBMCs. Explained via the paper, the cell subset or site label denotes: CD45RA-negative fraction. Every receptor here comes from a man between 18 and 35 years old in good health. Some clones in this sample may be carry-over from other donors' samples.

CDR3 amino acids: CASGRGRGSYEQYF. The CDR3 coding sequence is TGTGCCAGCGGGAGAGGCAGGGGTTCCTACGAGCAGTACTTC. The chain recombines TRBV2 with TRBJ2-7, with a weak D call TRBD1 (6 bases). V lost 8 bases and J lost 1, with 15 bases in between. Germline CDR1 is SNHLY and CDR2 is FYNNEI. The CDR3 contains 14 residues.

The V gene is TRBV5-3, the J gene TRBJ2-2, with a weak D call TRBD1 (6 bases). TRBV5-3 is reported as an ORF; its role is uncertain. The ends were cut back, 7 bases at V and 4 bases at J, with 17 bases in the middle. The CDR3 contains 15 residues. The CDR3 here is CARPNRVWTTGELFF. The CDR3 region has the DNA TGTGCCAGACCGAACAGGGTTTGGACCACCGGGGAGCTGTTTTTT.

V is TRBV5-1 and J is TRBJ2-1; 9 bases match TRBD2. V was clipped by 0 bases and J by 6 bases; unmatched bases: 4. CDR1 and CDR2 (germline): SGHRS, YFSETQ. This CDR3 is built from 15 residues. The CDR3 loop is CASSLELAGTNEQFF. CDR3 nucleotide sequence: TGCGCCAGCAGCTTGGAGCTAGCGGGAACCAATGAGCAGTTCTTC.

The J gene is TRBJ2-7, the V gene TRBV21-1; the listed D gene, TRBD1, was not tested against the DNA. TRBV21-1 corresponds to a pseudogene. The CDR3 is 10 amino acids. As DNA, the CDR3 is TGTGCCAGCTCCATGTACGAGCAGTACTTC. Its protein is CASSMYEQYF.

V usage is TRBV11-2 and J usage is TRBJ2-7; 7 bases agree with TRBD1. This CDR3 is built from 15 residues. Germline CDR1 SGHAT, CDR2 FQNNGV. Trimming removed 5 bases from V and 4 bases from J; junction bases left unmatched: 11. Here the CDR3 reads CASSPPGGEGYEQYF. The CDR3 coding sequence is TGTGCCAGCAGCCCACCAGGGGGAGAAGGTTACGAGCAGTACTTC.

The chain joins TRBV18 to TRBJ2-6; 8 nucleotides match TRBD1. The CDR3 is made up of 18 amino acids. CDR1 and CDR2 from the germline V gene are KGHSH and LQKENI. Trimming at V came to 0 bases and at J to 1 base, leaving 5 bases not matched to a gene. For the CDR3, the DNA is TGTGCCAGCTCACCACCGGACAGGGTCAAGTCTGGGGCCAACGTCCTGACTTTC. Translated, it gives CASSPPDRVKSGANVLTF.

This clone was recorded a few times. V usage is TRBV7-3 and J usage is TRBJ1-5; D ambiguous. The CDR3 runs 13 residues. The germline V gene encodes CDR1 SGHTA and CDR2 FQGTGA. V lost 5 bases, J lost 0 bases, and 5 bases lay in between. The DNA for the CDR3 is TGTGCCAGCAGCCCCTCTAGCAATCAGCCCCAGCATTTT. Its translation: CASSPSSNQPQHF.

The rearrangement uses TRBV5-6 and TRBJ2-5; 7 nucleotides line up with TRBD2. The J call may be mistaken, given a closer DNA end match to TRBJ2-7. There are 15 residues in the CDR3. Germline V CDR1 and CDR2: SGHDT, YYEEEE. CDR3: CASSLAGGSGAEQYF. The CDR3 coding sequence is TGTGCCAGCAGCTTGGCGGGCGGGAGTGGAGCCGAGCAGTACTTC.

The chain is built from TRBV19 and TRBJ2-3, with D perhaps matching TRBD2 (5 bases). Germline assignment: CDR1 LNHDA and CDR2 SQIVND (reference sequence). The CDR3 has 15 amino acids. V was cut by 5 bases and J by 0 bases, with 12 bases left in between. The CDR3 region is CASSGRTASTDTQYF. The CDR3 DNA reads TGTGCCAGTAGTGGACGGACTGCTAGCACAGATACGCAGTATTTT.

The chain links TRBV28 to TRBJ2-2; D is uncertain. Germline CDR1 and CDR2: MDHEN and SYDVKM. V lost 8 bases to trimming and J lost 7 bases, with 11 bases between them. The CDR3 runs 12 residues. The CDR3 is CASGRKDGELFF. DNA for the CDR3: TGTGCCAGCGGCCGCAAGGACGGGGAGCTGTTTTTT.

This clone was found many times. This chain links TRBV18 with TRBJ2-7; tentatively, D is TRBD1 or TRBD2 (6 bases each). V lost 0 bases, J lost 4 bases, and 13 bases lay in between. Per the germline V gene, CDR1 is KGHSH and CDR2 is LQKENI. CDR3 size: 15 residues. The CDR3 DNA is TGTGCCAGCTCACCACCGGCGTCGGGGGCATACGAGCAGTACTTC. Protein: CASSPPASGAYEQYF.

This rearrangement joins TRBV7-3 to TRBJ2-2; 8 bases match TRBD1. The CDR3 covers 15 residues. Unmatched junction bases numbered 2, after V lost 5 bases and J lost 0 bases. Germline V CDR1 and CDR2: SGHTA, FQGTGA. The CDR3 DNA reads as TGTGCCAGCAGCCCGGGACAGGCGAACACCGGGGAGCTGTTTTTT. This gives the protein CASSPGQANTGELFF.

The chain combines TRBV5-1 with TRBJ2-3; TRBD2 aligns across 12 bases. The CDR3 spans 14 residues. The germline V gene has CDR1 SGHRS and CDR2 YFSETQ. With V trimmed by 3 bases and J by 5 bases, 1 base remained unmatched. The CDR3 loop reads CASSWGLAGDTQYF. The CDR3 coding sequence is TGCGCCAGCAGCTGGGGACTAGCGGGAGATACGCAGTATTTT. Filled out from reference TRBV5-1 and TRBJ2-3, the complete variable domain reads KAGVTQTPRYLIKTRGQQVTLSCSPISGHRSVSWYQQTPGQGLQFLFEYFSETQRNKGNFPGRFSGRQFSNSRSEMNVSTLELGDSALYLCASSWGLAGDTQYFGPGTRLTVL.

The V gene is TRBV19, the J gene TRBJ2-1; D gene unclear. The CDR3 contains 13 residues. The germline V and J ends were trimmed by 7 bases and 2 bases, with 9 bases remaining between them. The germline V gene encodes CDR1 LNHDA and CDR2 SQIVND (reference sequence). In DNA, the CDR3 is TGTGCCAGTACCAATCCCCCCTACAATGAGCAGTTCTTC. Its protein product is CASTNPPYNEQFF.

V is TRBV28 and J is TRBJ2-7; 11 positions match TRBD2. V lost 8 bases to trimming and J lost 4 bases; unmatched junction nucleotides: 22. Germline-derived CDR1 and CDR2 are MDHEN and SYDVKM. This CDR3 is 19 amino acids long. DNA of the CDR3: TGTGCCAGCTCCCTCGCAGGGGGGGGGCTAGCGGGAGGACGATACGAGCAGTACTTC. Translating it yields CASSLAGGGLAGGRYEQYF.

On this clone itself: The same CDR3 can be traced to other DNA sequences in this sample. V and J are TRBV18 and TRBJ2-1; 13 nucleotides agree with TRBD2. The germline V gene encodes CDR1 KGHSH and CDR2 LQKENI. Losses at the gene ends were 3 bases for V and 4 bases for J; bases not matched to a gene: 3. There are 16 residues in the CDR3. The CDR3 reads CASSPGLAGAYNEQFF. Written as DNA, the CDR3 is TGTGCCAGCTCACCCGGACTAGCGGGGGCTTACAATGAGCAGTTCTTC.

The J gene is TRBJ1-2, the V gene TRBV10-1, with 9 bases that match TRBD1. Germline CDR1 and CDR2: WNHNN and SYGVQD (reference sequence). With 5 bases clipped from V and 3 bases from J, the junction kept 1 base outside the gene matches. The CDR3 sequence is 13 residues long. The CDR3 loop is CASSRDRDYGYTF. DNA for the CDR3: TGCGCCAGCAGTAGGGACAGGGACTATGGCTACACCTTC.